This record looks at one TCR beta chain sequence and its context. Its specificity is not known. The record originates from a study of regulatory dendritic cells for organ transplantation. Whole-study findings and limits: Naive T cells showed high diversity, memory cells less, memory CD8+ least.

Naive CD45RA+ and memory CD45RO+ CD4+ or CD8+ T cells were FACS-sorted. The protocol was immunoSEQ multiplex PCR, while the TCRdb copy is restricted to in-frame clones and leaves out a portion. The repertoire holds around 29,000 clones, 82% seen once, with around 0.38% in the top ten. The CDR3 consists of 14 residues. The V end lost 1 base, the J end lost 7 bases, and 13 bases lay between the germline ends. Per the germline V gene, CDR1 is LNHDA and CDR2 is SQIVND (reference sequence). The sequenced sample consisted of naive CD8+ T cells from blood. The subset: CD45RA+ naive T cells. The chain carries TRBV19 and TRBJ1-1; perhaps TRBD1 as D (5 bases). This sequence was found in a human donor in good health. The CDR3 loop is CASSIAPGSDEAFF. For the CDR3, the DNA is TGTGCCAGTAGTATAGCGCCAGGGTCTGATGAAGCTTTCTTT.